A selection of T cell receptor beta chains follows, all from one sample in a study of CD8 T cells in Susac syndrome. TCRdb reprocessed the immunoSEQ multiplex PCR reads with MiXCR, giving one entry per CDR3 protein. The sample lists about 80,000 distinct CDR3 sequences; around 94% were seen once. The sample consisted of CD8+ T cells from PBMCs. These receptors originate from a human donor in good health. Both conserved end residues are part of each CDR3. Each record gives: CDR3 protein, CDR3 DNA, D gene, CDR3 length, J gene, V gene, clone size. The D gene is left open where the match is weak. The size of a clone is reported for some rows only, either as once, few or many, or as a class for expanded clones.

cdr3_aa: CASRDSSEREVDEQFF
cdr3_nt: TGCGCCAGCAGGGACTCGTCTGAGCGGGAAGTCGATGAGCAGTTCTTC
d_call: TRBD2
cdr3_length: 16
j_call: TRBJ2-1
v_call: TRBV10-2
clone_size: .

cdr3_aa: CASSQDRRGQGYEQYF
cdr3_nt: TGCGCCAGCAGCCAAGATCGCAGGGGGCAAGGCTACGAGCAGTACTTC
d_call: TRBD1
cdr3_length: 16
j_call: TRBJ2-7
v_call: TRBV4-3
clone_size: .

cdr3_aa: CSAREAGQLTEAFF
cdr3_nt: TGCAGTGCTAGAGAAGCTGGACAACTCACTGAAGCTTTCTTT
d_call: .
cdr3_length: 14
j_call: TRBJ1-1
v_call: TRBV20-1
clone_size: .

cdr3_aa: CSARGAGNNYGYTF
cdr3_nt: TGCAGTGCTAGAGGGGCAGGGAATAACTATGGCTACACCTTC
d_call: .
cdr3_length: 14
j_call: TRBJ1-2
v_call: TRBV20-1
clone_size: .

cdr3_aa: CASSLGQGPNEQFF
cdr3_nt: TGCGCCAGCAGCTTAGGACAGGGACCCAATGAGCAGTTCTTC
d_call: TRBD1
cdr3_length: 14
j_call: TRBJ2-1
v_call: TRBV5-1
clone_size: .

cdr3_aa: CASSLGTSGRVEQFF
cdr3_nt: TGTGCCAGCAGCTTAGGGACTAGCGGGAGGGTTGAGCAGTTCTTC
d_call: TRBD2
cdr3_length: 15
j_call: TRBJ2-1
v_call: TRBV11-2
clone_size: .

cdr3_aa: CASSPGTGGREAFF
cdr3_nt: TGTGCCAGCAGTCCCGGGACAGGGGGCCGCGAGGCTTTCTTT
d_call: TRBD1
cdr3_length: 14
j_call: TRBJ1-1
v_call: TRBV27
clone_size: .

cdr3_aa: CASSLDEGLETQYF
cdr3_nt: TGTGCCAGCAGCTTGGATGAGGGTTTGGAGACCCAGTACTTC
d_call: .
cdr3_length: 14
j_call: TRBJ2-5
v_call: TRBV5-6
clone_size: .

cdr3_aa: CSVEGTGGTEAFF
cdr3_nt: TGCAGCGTTGAGGGGACAGGGGGCACTGAAGCTTTCTTT
d_call: TRBD1
cdr3_length: 13
j_call: TRBJ1-1
v_call: TRBV29-1
clone_size: once

cdr3_aa: CASSLYPGPKAFF
cdr3_nt: TGCGCCAGCAGCCTCTACCCCGGGCCAAAAGCTTTCTTT
d_call: .
cdr3_length: 13
j_call: TRBJ1-1
v_call: TRBV4-1
clone_size: .

cdr3_aa: CASSSGTFGYTF
cdr3_nt: TGTGCCAGTAGTAGTGGGACGTTTGGCTACACCTTC
d_call: .
cdr3_length: 12
j_call: TRBJ1-2
v_call: TRBV19
clone_size: .

cdr3_aa: CASSHPGGQGTDTQYF
cdr3_nt: TGCGCCAGCAGCCACCCGGGGGGGCAGGGCACAGATACGCAGTATTTT
d_call: TRBD2
cdr3_length: 16
j_call: TRBJ2-3
v_call: TRBV4-1
clone_size: .

cdr3_aa: CASSLGNRGEVGEKLFF
cdr3_nt: TGTGCCAGCAGCTTAGGTAACAGGGGAGAGGTCGGAGAAAAACTGTTTTTT
d_call: TRBD1
cdr3_length: 17
j_call: TRBJ1-4
v_call: TRBV7-9
clone_size: .

cdr3_aa: CASSDITSGVYNEQFF
cdr3_nt: TGTGCCAGCAGCGATATAACTAGCGGGGTCTACAATGAGCAGTTCTTC
d_call: TRBD2
cdr3_length: 16
j_call: TRBJ2-1
v_call: TRBV7-9
clone_size: .

cdr3_aa: CASSSGTTEAFF
cdr3_nt: TGTGCCAGCAGCTCCGGGACCACTGAAGCTTTCTTT
d_call: .
cdr3_length: 12
j_call: TRBJ1-1
v_call: TRBV5-4
clone_size: .

cdr3_aa: CASSPTRDSQETQYF
cdr3_nt: TGTGCCAGCAGCCCAACCCGGGACTCCCAAGAGACCCAGTACTTC
d_call: .
cdr3_length: 15
j_call: TRBJ2-5
v_call: TRBV13
clone_size: .

cdr3_aa: CASTGGIEQYF
cdr3_nt: TGTGCCAGTACTGGAGGGATCGAGCAGTACTTC
d_call: .
cdr3_length: 11
j_call: TRBJ2-7
v_call: TRBV19
clone_size: .

cdr3_aa: CASILDGSYEQYF
cdr3_nt: TGTGCCAGCATTCTGGACGGGTCCTACGAGCAGTACTTC
d_call: .
cdr3_length: 13
j_call: TRBJ2-7
v_call: TRBV2
clone_size: .

cdr3_aa: CASSTRTGASNQPQHF
cdr3_nt: TGTGCCAGCAGTACCCGGACAGGGGCTAGCAATCAGCCCCAGCATTTT
d_call: TRBD1
cdr3_length: 16
j_call: TRBJ1-5
v_call: TRBV27
clone_size: .

cdr3_aa: CATSTDSSGANVLTF
cdr3_nt: TGTGCCACCAGCACCGACAGCTCTGGGGCCAACGTCCTGACTTTC
d_call: .
cdr3_length: 15
j_call: TRBJ2-6
v_call: TRBV15
clone_size: .

cdr3_aa: CASSARLAGASQETQYF
cdr3_nt: TGCGCCAGCAGCGCCAGACTAGCGGGGGCGTCCCAAGAGACCCAGTACTTC
d_call: TRBD2
cdr3_length: 17
j_call: TRBJ2-5
v_call: TRBV4-1
clone_size: .

cdr3_aa: CASSLGYGANYGYTF
cdr3_nt: TGTGCCAGCAGCTTAGGTTATGGGGCTAACTATGGCTACACCTTC
d_call: .
cdr3_length: 15
j_call: TRBJ1-2
v_call: TRBV5-6
clone_size: .

cdr3_aa: CASSVGRGTGEIYGYTF
cdr3_nt: TGTGCCAGCAGCGTAGGGAGAGGGACAGGGGAAATCTATGGCTACACCTTC
d_call: TRBD1
cdr3_length: 17
j_call: TRBJ1-2
v_call: TRBV9
clone_size: .

cdr3_aa: CASSAEGEKLFF
cdr3_nt: TGTGCCAGCAGCGCCGAGGGTGAAAAACTGTTTTTT
d_call: .
cdr3_length: 12
j_call: TRBJ1-4
v_call: TRBV9
clone_size: .

cdr3_aa: CASSYAGNRAEAFF
cdr3_nt: TGTGCCAGCAGTTACGCCGGGAATCGGGCTGAAGCTTTCTTT
d_call: .
cdr3_length: 14
j_call: TRBJ1-1
v_call: TRBV6-5
clone_size: once

cdr3_aa: CASSPMGFGDEQYF
cdr3_nt: TGTGCCAGCAGTCCCATGGGGTTTGGGGACGAGCAGTACTTC
d_call: .
cdr3_length: 14
j_call: TRBJ2-7
v_call: TRBV13
clone_size: .

cdr3_aa: CASSMTSGRVSYNEQFF
cdr3_nt: TGTGCCAGTAGTATGACTAGCGGGAGGGTATCCTACAATGAGCAGTTCTTC
d_call: TRBD2
cdr3_length: 17
j_call: TRBJ2-1
v_call: TRBV19
clone_size: .

cdr3_aa: CASSAGGAGTQYF
cdr3_nt: TGTGCCAGCAGCGCAGGGGGCGCGGGTACGCAGTATTTT
d_call: TRBD1
cdr3_length: 13
j_call: TRBJ2-3
v_call: TRBV25-1
clone_size: once